The clone carrying this TCR beta chain appeared once. Primers: 60 Vbeta forward and 13 Jbeta reverse. The protocol was immunoSEQ multiplex PCR, while the TCRdb copy is restricted to in-frame clones and leaves out a portion. In the table there are around 95,000 clones, 74% of which are singletons. This entry comes from a study of cytomegalovirus exposure and HLA in healthy donors. Trimming cost V 3 bases and J 2 bases, with 11 bases left between them. This CDR3 spans 13 amino acids. CDR1 is SQVTM and CDR2 is ANQGSEA in the germline V gene. The TCR originated in a male donor in good health and CMV-seronegative. This chain uses TRBV29-1 with TRBJ2-7; D possibly corresponds to TRBD2 (5 bases). The sample consisted of PBMCs. CDR3 sequence reads: CSVEVPGTYEQYF. The CDR3, as DNA: TGCAGCGTTGAGGTTCCCGGGACCTACGAGCAGTACTTC.